This T cell receptor beta chain was captured in a study of Ad26.COV2.S vaccination and SARS-CoV-2 variants. About the study: It was the COV1001 Ad26.COV2.S trial arm that included the donor. Intramuscular Ad26.COV2.S doses were given once or twice, 56 days apart. Broader study findings: Comparable non-spike TCR breadth was observed in vaccine and placebo recipients. Spike-specific TCR breadth was greater after Ad26.COV2.S than placebo.

This CDR3 has 14 amino acids. V lost 1 base and J 3 bases, leaving 7 bases between the germline ends. The germline V gene encodes CDR1 SGHDN and CDR2 FVKESK. The data were produced by immunoSEQ multiplex PCR, yet TCRdb's version contains in-frame clones alone and is incomplete. The sample lists hundreds of thousands of clones; 80% to 90% were seen once. A note on this clone: The target antigen is unknown.

Treatment meaning: roughly 19 received Ad26.COV2.S at low or high dose, single or two shots; 5 received placebo; per-sample allocation not given. Vaccine and placebo recipients were sampled on day 63 after the first injection. The starting material was peripheral blood, obtained in a trial of Ad26.COV2.S vaccine versus placebo. The sequence came from a person between 18 and 65 years old who received the Ad26.COV2.S COVID-19 vaccine or a placebo. The chain links TRBV14 to TRBJ2-1; unclear D gene. In DNA, the CDR3 is TGTGCCAGCAGCCAAGGGTCCTACTACAATGAGCAGTTCTTC. Amino acid sequence: CASSQGSYYNEQFF.